The present T cell receptor (beta chain) was sequenced within a study of blood T cell repertoires in COVID-19. This CDR3 region has 18 residues. V shed 5 bases, J shed 2 bases, and the junction held 13 bases outside the gene matches. Germline CDR1 SGHRS, CDR2 YFSETQ. Profiled with immunoSEQ multiplex PCR; TCRdb holds only in-frame clones, not every one. Among 260,000 or so clones, roughly 87% were seen once, and the ten largest hold 2.5% to 3%. The chain links TRBV5-1 to TRBJ2-6; 7 bases are a match to TRBD1. This receptor was taken from a woman under 40 with acute COVID-19. Input material: PBMCs or T cells enriched from blood (not recorded which). CDR3 nucleotide sequence: TGCGCCAGCAGACAACTCGGGACAGCGATCCCTGGGGCCAACGTCCTGACTTTC. This gives the protein CASRQLGTAIPGANVLTF.